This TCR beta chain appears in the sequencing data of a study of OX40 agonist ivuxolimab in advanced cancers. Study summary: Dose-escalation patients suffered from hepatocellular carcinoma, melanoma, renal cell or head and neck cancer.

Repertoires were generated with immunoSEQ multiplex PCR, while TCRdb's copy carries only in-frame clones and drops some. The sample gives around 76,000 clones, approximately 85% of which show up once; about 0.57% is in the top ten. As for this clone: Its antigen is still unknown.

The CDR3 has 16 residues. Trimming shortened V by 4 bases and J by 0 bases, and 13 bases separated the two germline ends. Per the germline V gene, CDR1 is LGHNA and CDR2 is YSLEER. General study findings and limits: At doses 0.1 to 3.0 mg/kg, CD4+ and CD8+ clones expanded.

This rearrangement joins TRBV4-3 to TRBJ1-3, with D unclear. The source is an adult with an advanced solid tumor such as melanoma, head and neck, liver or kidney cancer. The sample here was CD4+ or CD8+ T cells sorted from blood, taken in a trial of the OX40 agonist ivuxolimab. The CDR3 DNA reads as TGCGCCAGCAGCCCGAGGACGATTCTCTCTGGAAACACCATATATTTT. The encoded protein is CASSPRTILSGNTIYF.